These 7 T cell receptor beta chains came from one sample sequenced in a study of PD-1 blockade in classical Hodgkin lymphoma. Clones were read by immunoSEQ multiplex PCR, and TCRdb kept only the in-frame ones, dropping some. This table has fewer than 100,000 clones, roughly 92% appearing once. The patients all showed relapse after autologous stem cell transplantation, while their brentuximab vedotin exposure varied. The sample was peripheral blood mononuclear cells (PBMCs), taken at baseline. These receptors all stem from a human donor with classical Hodgkin lymphoma.

This clone came up a few times. J is TRBJ2-7 and V is TRBV19, with D tentatively TRBD2 (6 bases). Deletions cut 2 bases from V and 4 bases from J, with 12 bases between. The CDR3 consists of 14 residues. In germline, CDR1 is LNHDA, CDR2 SQIVND (reference sequence). Here the CDR3 DNA reads TGTGCCAGTAGTATAAGGAGGGGCGGGTACGAGCAGTACTTC. It yields the protein CASSIRRGGYEQYF. Full variable domain (missing parts from reference TRBV19 and TRBJ2-7): DGGITQSPKYLFRKEGQNVTLSCEQNLNHDAMYWYRQDPGQGLRLIYYSQIVNDFQKGDIAEGYSVSREKKESFPLTVTSAQKNPTAFYLCASSIRRGGYEQYFGPGTRLTVT.

The genes are TRBV5-1 and TRBJ1-5; the D is unclear. Germline CDR1 SGHRS, CDR2 YFSETQ. The CDR3 totals 13 residues. V dropped 0 bases and J dropped 4 bases, with 5 bases sitting between them. The CDR3 sequence: CASSLGQNQPQHF. The CDR3 DNA sequence: TGCGCCAGCAGCTTGGGTCAGAATCAGCCCCAGCATTTT.

This rearrangement joins TRBV14 to TRBJ2-7, with 12 positions matching TRBD2. The CDR3 has 15 residues. J was trimmed by 3 bases and V by 5 bases; bases with no gene match: 5. From germline, CDR1 is SGHDN and CDR2 FVKESK. The CDR3 spells CASSEGLAGIYEQYF. The CDR3 DNA is TGTGCCAGCAGCGAAGGACTAGCGGGGATCTACGAGCAGTACTTC.

The chain uses TRBV11-3 and TRBJ2-2, with 8 bases lining up with TRBD1. The CDR3 runs 15 residues. V lost 5 bases to trimming and J lost 3 bases; unmatched junction nucleotides: 5. Germline V lookup: CDR1 SGHNT, CDR2 YENEEA. The CDR3 sequence: CASSPQGAYTGELFF. Written as DNA, the CDR3 is TGTGCCAGCAGCCCCCAGGGGGCCTACACCGGGGAGCTGTTTTTT.

The J gene is TRBJ1-5, the V gene TRBV5-8, with no clear D. Germline V gene sequence: CDR1 SGHTS, CDR2 YDEGEE. This CDR3 region has 14 residues. V was pared by 4 bases and J by 3 bases, with 11 bases between. CDR3 coding DNA: TGTGCCAGCAGCCTTGGACGGAACAATCAGCCCCAGCATTTT. Amino acid sequence: CASSLGRNNQPQHF.

The gene calls are TRBV14 and TRBJ2-3; either TRBD1 or TRBD2 may supply D (5 bases each). The CDR3 runs 19 residues. With 5 bases removed from V and 1 base from J, the gap between germline ends came to 25 bases. CDR1 and CDR2 from the germline V gene are SGHDN and FVKESK. The CDR3 DNA reads TGTGCCAGCAGCAATTGGGACCTTCAAATTGCTTGGGGCACAGATACGCAGTATTTT. Its protein product is CASSNWDLQIAWGTDTQYF.

The genes are TRBV13 and TRBJ2-5; D may be TRBD2 (6 bases). V lost 3 bases and J 3 bases, leaving 11 bases between the germline ends. CDR1 is PRHDT, CDR2 FYEKMQ, per germline (reference sequence). CDR3 length equals 14 residues. The CDR3 nucleotides read TGTGCCAGCAGCTTCACTAGCAAAAAAGAGACCCAGTACTTC. Its protein is CASSFTSKKETQYF.